Below are 6 T cell receptor beta chains sequenced from a single sample in a study of T cell responses to AZD1222 COVID-19 vaccine. Sequenced by immunoSEQ multiplex PCR; TCRdb stores in-frame clones only, minus some. The sample carries 120,000 or so clones, less than 95% recorded once. The source was peripheral blood, collected on day 0 of AZD1222 vaccination. These receptors were taken from an adult in good health.

CDR3 coding DNA: TGTGCCAGTAGTATTGGACTAGCGGGAAGGTACAATGAGCAGTTCTTC. Protein sequence: CASSIGLAGRYNEQFF. The rearrangement uses TRBV19 and TRBJ2-1; 12 nucleotides match TRBD2. Germline values: CDR1 LNHDA, CDR2 SQIVND (reference sequence). Losses at the gene ends were 3 bases for V and 4 bases for J; bases not matched to a gene: 4. The CDR3 extends over 16 amino acids. The whole variable domain, remainder taken from reference TRBV19 and TRBJ2-1, is DGGITQSPKYLFRKEGQNVTLSCEQNLNHDAMYWYRQDPGQGLRLIYYSQIVNDFQKGDIAEGYSVSREKKESFPLTVTSAQKNPTAFYLCASSIGLAGRYNEQFFGPGTRLTVL.

In its sample, this clone was seen once. The rearrangement links TRBV16 to TRBJ1-1, with D tentatively TRBD1 (5 bases). Germline assignment: CDR1 KGHSY and CDR2 FQNENV. The CDR3 has 16 residues. The germline V and J ends were trimmed by 0 bases and 7 bases, with 18 bases remaining between them. The CDR3 spells CASSQSQARIGVEAFF. As DNA, the CDR3 is TGTGCCAGCAGCCAATCACAAGCGAGGATAGGGGTTGAAGCTTTCTTT.

The chain is built from TRBV7-2 and TRBJ1-3; no firm D call. In germline, CDR1 is SGHTA, CDR2 FQGNSA. The CDR3 extends over 13 amino acids. Trimming cost V 10 bases and J 2 bases, with 12 bases left between them. CDR3 region: CAIKRGPGNTIYF. The CDR3 region has the DNA TGTGCCATCAAAAGAGGGCCTGGAAACACCATATATTTT.

This chain links TRBV5-6 with TRBJ2-7; D gene ambiguous. Deletions cut 1 base from V and 5 bases from J, with 10 bases between. The CDR3 contains 13 residues. Germline V gives CDR1 SGHDT, CDR2 YYEEEE. CDR3 loop: CASSLSSDHEQYF. CDR3 nucleotide sequence: TGTGCCAGCAGCTTGTCAAGCGATCACGAGCAGTACTTC.

The V and J genes are TRBV5-4 and TRBJ1-1; 9 bases agree with TRBD1. The junction had 11 bases not matched to a gene; V was cut back by 7 bases and J by 4 bases. This CDR3 has 15 amino acids. Germline-derived CDR1 and CDR2 are SGHNT and YYREEE (reference sequence). In nucleotides, the CDR3 is TGTGCCAGCGCATTGCCGGGGACAGGGCCCACTGAAGCTTTCTTT. It encodes CASALPGTGPTEAFF.

This clone was counted a few times. This rearrangement joins TRBV29-1 to TRBJ2-7; 7 bases fit TRBD1. Unmatched junction bases numbered 15, after V lost 7 bases and J lost 6 bases. The CDR3 runs to 14 residues. From germline, CDR1 is SQVTM and CDR2 ANQGSEA. In DNA form, the CDR3 reads TGCAGCGCCGCACGGACAGGACATTTCAGCGAGCAGTACTTC. Translation: CSAARTGHFSEQYF.